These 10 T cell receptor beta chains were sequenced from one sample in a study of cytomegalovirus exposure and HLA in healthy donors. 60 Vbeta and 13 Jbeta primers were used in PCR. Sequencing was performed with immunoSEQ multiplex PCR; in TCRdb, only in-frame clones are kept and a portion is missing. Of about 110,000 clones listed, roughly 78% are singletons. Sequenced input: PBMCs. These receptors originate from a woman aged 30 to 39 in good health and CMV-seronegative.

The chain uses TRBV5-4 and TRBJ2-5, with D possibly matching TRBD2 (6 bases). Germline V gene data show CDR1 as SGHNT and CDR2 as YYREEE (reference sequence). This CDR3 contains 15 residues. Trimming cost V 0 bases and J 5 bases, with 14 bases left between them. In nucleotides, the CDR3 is TGTGCCAGCAGCTTGGCGTCGGGAGAGCTCGAGACCCAGTACTTC. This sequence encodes CASSLASGELETQYF.

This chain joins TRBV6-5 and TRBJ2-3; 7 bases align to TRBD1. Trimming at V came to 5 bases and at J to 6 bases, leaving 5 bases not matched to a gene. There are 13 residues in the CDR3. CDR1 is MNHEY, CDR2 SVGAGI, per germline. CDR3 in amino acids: CASSPNRGDTQYF. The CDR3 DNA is TGTGCCAGCAGTCCCAACAGGGGCGATACGCAGTATTTT.

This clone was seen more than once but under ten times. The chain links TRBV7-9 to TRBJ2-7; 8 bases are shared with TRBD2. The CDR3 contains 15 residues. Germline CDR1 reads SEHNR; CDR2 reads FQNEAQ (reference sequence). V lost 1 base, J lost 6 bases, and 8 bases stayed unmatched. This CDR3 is CASSLGPGGVPEQYF. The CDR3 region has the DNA TGTGCCAGCAGCTTAGGCCCGGGGGGGGTCCCCGAGCAGTACTTC.

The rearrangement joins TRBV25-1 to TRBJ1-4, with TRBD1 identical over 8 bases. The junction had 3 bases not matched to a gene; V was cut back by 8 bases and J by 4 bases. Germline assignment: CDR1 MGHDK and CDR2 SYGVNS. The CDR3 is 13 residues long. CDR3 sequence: CASGTGDNEKLFF. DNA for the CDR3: TGTGCCAGCGGGACAGGTGATAATGAAAAACTGTTTTTT.

CDR3 amino acids: CASRSGTGNTGELFF. CDR3 nucleotide sequence: TGTGCCAGCAGGTCCGGGACAGGGAACACCGGGGAGCTGTTTTTT. The V and J genes are TRBV11-3 and TRBJ2-2; 8 bases are a match to TRBD1. J lost 1 base, V lost 6 bases, and 4 bases had no gene match. Germline CDR1 is SGHNT and CDR2 is YENEEA. This CDR3 is built from 15 residues. Looking up the rest from reference TRBV11-3 and TRBJ2-2 gives the full variable domain: EAGVVQSPRYKIIEKKQPVAFWCNPISGHNTLYWYLQNLGQGPELLIRYENEEAVDDSQLPKDRFSAERLKGVDSTLKIQPAELGDSAVYLCASRSGTGNTGELFFGEGSRLTVL.

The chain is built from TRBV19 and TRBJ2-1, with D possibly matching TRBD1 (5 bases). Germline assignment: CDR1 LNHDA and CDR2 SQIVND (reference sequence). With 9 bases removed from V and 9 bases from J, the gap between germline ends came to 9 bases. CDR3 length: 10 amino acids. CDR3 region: CASREFEQFF. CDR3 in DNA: TGTGCCAGCAGGGAATTTGAGCAGTTCTTC.

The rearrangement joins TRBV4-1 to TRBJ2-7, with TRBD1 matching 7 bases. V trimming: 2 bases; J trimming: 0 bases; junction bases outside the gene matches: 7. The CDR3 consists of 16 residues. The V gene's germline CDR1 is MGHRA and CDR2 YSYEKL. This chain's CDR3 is CASSQPRQGSSYEQYF. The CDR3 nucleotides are TGCGCCAGCAGCCAACCCCGACAGGGTAGCTCCTACGAGCAGTACTTC.

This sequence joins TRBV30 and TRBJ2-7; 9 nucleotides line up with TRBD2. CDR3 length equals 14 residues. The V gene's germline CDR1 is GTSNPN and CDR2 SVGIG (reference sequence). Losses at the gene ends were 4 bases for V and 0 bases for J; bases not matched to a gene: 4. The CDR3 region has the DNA TGTGCCTGGACCTATAGCGGGAGCTCCTACGAGCAGTACTTC. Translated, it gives CAWTYSGSSYEQYF.

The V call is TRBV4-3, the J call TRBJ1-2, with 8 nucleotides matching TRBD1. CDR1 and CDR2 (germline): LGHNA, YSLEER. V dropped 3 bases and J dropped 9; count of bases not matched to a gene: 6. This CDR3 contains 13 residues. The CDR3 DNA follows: TGCGCCAGCAGCCATGCAGGGGGCGCTAGCTACACCTTC. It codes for CASSHAGGASYTF.

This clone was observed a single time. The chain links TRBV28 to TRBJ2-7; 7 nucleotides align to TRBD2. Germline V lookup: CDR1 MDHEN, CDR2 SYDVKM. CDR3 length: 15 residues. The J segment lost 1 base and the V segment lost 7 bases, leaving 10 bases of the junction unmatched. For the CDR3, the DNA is TGTGCCAGCAAGAGTAGACGGCGGGAGTCCTACGAGCAGTACTTC. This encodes CASKSRRRESYEQYF.